These 25 T cell receptor beta chains originate from one sample sequenced in a study of blood T cell repertoires in COVID-19. Libraries were prepared by immunoSEQ multiplex PCR; TCRdb keeps only in-frame clonotypes and omits some of them. The sample lists more than 350,000 clones; 87% were seen once. The sample comprised peripheral blood. The receptors originated from a woman aged 25 to 39 with COVID-19, enrolled during active disease.

Written as DNA, the CDR3 is TGTGCCTGGAGTTGGGACAGCTACAATGAGCAGTTCTTC. This translates into CAWSWDSYNEQFF. The chain uses TRBV30 and TRBJ2-1; 7 bases align to TRBD1. V shed 2 bases and J 3 bases; nucleotides not matched to a gene: 1. The CDR3 totals 13 residues. Germline loops: CDR1 GTSNPN, CDR2 SVGIG (reference sequence).

The chain combines TRBV28 with TRBJ1-2; D is unresolved. The CDR3 is 14 residues long. Trimming removed 5 bases from V and 5 bases from J, with 15 bases in between. CDR1 is MDHEN and CDR2 is SYDVKM in the germline V gene. CDR3 nucleotides: TGTGCCAGCAGTCTAGTTGGACGGGAGTATGGCTACACCTTC. Translation gives CASSLVGREYGYTF.

The chain combines TRBV5-1 with TRBJ1-5, with a weak D call TRBD1 (5 bases). Germline V CDR1 and CDR2: SGHRS, YFSETQ. CDR3 length: 15 residues. Trimming removed 5 bases from V and 2 bases from J, with 14 bases in between. This CDR3 reads CASSPGELGNQPQHF. DNA for the CDR3: TGCGCCAGCAGTCCGGGGGAGCTGGGCAATCAGCCCCAGCATTTT.

The chain uses TRBV6-4 and TRBJ1-6, with TRBD1 matching over 7 bases. V gave up 4 bases and J gave up 9 bases; unmatched junction bases: 3. The germline gives CDR1 MRHNA, CDR2 SNTAGT. The CDR3 is made up of 13 amino acids. The DNA of the CDR3 is TGTGCCAGCAGTGGACAGGGCGGTTCACCCCTCCACTTT. Amino acids: CASSGQGGSPLHF.

This chain uses TRBV6-5 with TRBJ2-2; no definite D call. The V gene's germline CDR1 is MNHEY and CDR2 SVGAGI. CDR3 length equals 13 residues. V gave up 8 bases and J gave up 4 bases, with 11 bases separating them. The CDR3 here is CASSVSGTGELFF. The CDR3 nucleotides are TGTGCCAGCTCGGTGTCGGGCACCGGGGAGCTGTTTTTT.

The chain carries TRBV7-6 and TRBJ2-3, with 10 nucleotides matching TRBD2. V was pared by 6 bases and J by 4 bases, with 7 bases of the junction left unmatched. CDR1 and CDR2 (germline): SGHVS, FNYEAQ. The CDR3 has 15 amino acids. CDR3 protein: CASRSLAGVADTQYF. CDR3 nucleotide sequence: TGTGCCAGCAGGAGTCTAGCGGGAGTAGCAGATACGCAGTATTTT.

The V call is TRBV19, the J call TRBJ2-4; the match to TRBD2 covers 9 bases. Germline CDR1 and CDR2: LNHDA and SQIVND (reference sequence). The CDR3 consists of 18 residues. The trim removed 0 bases at V and 2 bases at J, leaving 8 bases unmatched. The chain's CDR3 is CASSIDRTSEPTKNIQYF. In nucleotides, the CDR3 is TGTGCCAGTAGTATAGACCGGACTAGCGAACCTACCAAAAACATTCAGTACTTC. Combining the CDR3 with reference TRBV19 and TRBJ2-4 gives the whole variable domain DGGITQSPKYLFRKEGQNVTLSCEQNLNHDAMYWYRQDPGQGLRLIYYSQIVNDFQKGDIAEGYSVSREKKESFPLTVTSAQKNPTAFYLCASSIDRTSEPTKNIQYFGAGTRLSVL.

The CDR3 DNA follows: TGCGCCAGCAGCCCATCGGACAGATTCTATGGCTACACCTTC. It yields the protein CASSPSDRFYGYTF. This chain connects TRBV4-1 to TRBJ1-2, with D possibly TRBD1 on 6 matching bases. There are 14 residues in the CDR3. V shed 4 bases and J shed 4 bases, with 13 bases lying between them. Germline CDR1 reads MGHRA; CDR2 reads YSYEKL.

Notes on this clone: The sample carries other DNA sequences with the same CDR3. The chain links TRBV3-1 (or the pseudogene TRBV3-2) to TRBJ2-7, with D unresolved. Trimming shortened V by 1 base and J by 4 bases, and 11 bases separated the two germline ends. The CDR3 covers 14 residues. From germline, CDR1 is LGHDT and CDR2 YNNKEL (reference sequence). CDR3 nucleotide sequence: TGTGCCAGCAGCCAAGGTTTTAGCTCATACGAGCAGTACTTC. This gives the protein CASSQGFSSYEQYF.

The chain uses TRBV29-1 and TRBJ2-5; D is possibly TRBD1 (6 bases). V lost 5 bases and J 3 bases, leaving 13 bases between the germline ends. This CDR3 is built from 13 residues. Germline V gene sequence: CDR1 SQVTM, CDR2 ANQGSEA. The CDR3 DNA reads TGCAGCGTTCATAAAACAGGGAAAGAGACCCAGTACTTC. Encoded protein: CSVHKTGKETQYF.

The chain's CDR3 is CASSQGYAWGTSVNTGELFF. Here the CDR3 DNA reads TGTGCCAGCAGCCAAGGCTATGCCTGGGGGACTAGCGTAAACACCGGGGAGCTGTTTTTT. The V and J genes are TRBV4-2 and TRBJ2-2, with 10 bases matching TRBD2. V shed 1 base, J shed 2 bases, and the junction held 13 bases outside the gene matches. Germline V gene data show CDR1 as LGHNA and CDR2 as YNFKEQ. This CDR3 has 20 amino acids.

This rearrangement joins TRBV10-3 to TRBJ2-7; TRBD2 matches 7 bases. This CDR3 is 12 amino acids long. The trim removed 11 bases at V and 5 bases at J, leaving 9 bases unmatched. Germline-derived CDR1 and CDR2 are ENHRY and SYGVKD. Written as DNA, the CDR3 is TGTGCCTCCGCGCGGGAGACCCACGAGCAGTACTTC. Amino acid sequence: CASARETHEQYF.

The rearrangement joins TRBV2 to TRBJ2-1; 12 nucleotides align to TRBD2. Germline loops: CDR1 SNHLY, CDR2 FYNNEI. The CDR3 runs 14 residues. Losses at the gene ends were 7 bases for V and 8 bases for J; bases not matched to a gene: 6. This CDR3 is CASKTLAGGDEQFF. For the CDR3, the DNA is TGTGCCAGCAAAACCCTAGCGGGAGGGGATGAGCAGTTCTTC.

CDR3 region: CASSRTDEQFF. CDR3 coding DNA: TGTGCCAGCTCACGGACTGATGAGCAGTTCTTC. The J gene is TRBJ2-1, the V gene TRBV18; weak D call: TRBD2 (5 bases). CDR1 KGHSH and CDR2 LQKENI come from the germline V gene. With 4 bases removed from V and 8 bases from J, the gap between germline ends came to 6 bases. The CDR3 has 11 residues.

The chain joins TRBV29-1 to TRBJ2-3; perhaps TRBD2 as D (5 bases). Trimming left V 1 base short and J 0 bases short, with 20 bases between. Germline V gene lookup returns CDR1 SQVTM and CDR2 ANQGSEA. The CDR3 extends over 18 amino acids. Here the CDR3 DNA reads TGCAGCGTTGAAGTAGGCGGGCGGACGGATAGAAGCACAGATACGCAGTATTTT. Protein sequence: CSVEVGGRTDRSTDTQYF.

J is TRBJ1-3 and V is TRBV18, with D maybe TRBD1 (5 bases). Germline loops: CDR1 KGHSH, CDR2 LQKENI. The V end lost 6 bases, the J end lost 0 bases, and 15 bases lay between the germline ends. The CDR3 extends over 16 amino acids. The CDR3 DNA follows: TGTGCCAGCTCTCATGGACACAAGAGCTCTGGAAACACCATATATTTT. It is translated as CASSHGHKSSGNTIYF.

Here the CDR3 DNA reads TGTGCCAGCAGCCAATCATCCTACGAGCAGTACTTC. This codes for CASSQSSYEQYF. The chain is built from TRBV7-2 and TRBJ2-7, with D unclear. Per the germline V gene, CDR1 is SGHTA and CDR2 is FQGNSA. Trimming left V 5 bases short and J 1 base short, with 6 bases between. The CDR3 is 12 amino acids. Combining the CDR3 with reference TRBV7-2 and TRBJ2-7 gives the whole variable domain GAGVSQSPSNKVTEKGKDVELRCDPISGHTALYWYRQSLGQGLEFLIYFQGNSAPDKSGLPSDRFSAERTGGSVSTLTIQRTQQEDSAVYLCASSQSSYEQYFGPGTRLTVT.

The table lists this clone with a few counts. The chain is built from TRBV30 and TRBJ2-7, with D perhaps TRBD2 (5 bases). Trimming stripped 7 bases from V and 3 bases from J, with 13 bases between. CDR3 length: 12 amino acids. Germline assignment: CDR1 GTSNPN and CDR2 SVGIG (reference sequence). This chain's CDR3 is CASTGGGYEQYF. CDR3 coding DNA: TGTGCCTCCACGGGTGGAGGCTACGAGCAGTACTTC.

This chain uses TRBV10-3 with TRBJ1-1, with 7 bases lining up with TRBD1. V lost 6 bases to trimming and J lost 6 bases; unmatched junction nucleotides: 10. This CDR3 has 14 amino acids. The V gene's germline CDR1 is ENHRY and CDR2 SYGVKD. In DNA, the CDR3 is TGTGCCATCAGACGACAGGGTTTAGTGTCTGAAGCTTTCTTT. It yields the protein CAIRRQGLVSEAFF.

The chain carries TRBV6-5 and TRBJ1-1; D is possibly TRBD1 (5 bases). Germline V gene data show CDR1 as MNHEY and CDR2 as SVGAGI. The CDR3 covers 14 residues. The germline V and J ends were trimmed by 6 bases and 5 bases, with 16 bases remaining between them. The CDR3 loop is CASRDLTGGTEAFF. CDR3 nucleotide sequence: TGTGCCAGCAGGGACCTTACAGGCGGAACTGAAGCTTTCTTT.

The chain carries TRBV3-1 (or the pseudogene TRBV3-2) and TRBJ2-5, with D tentatively TRBD2 (6 bases). Trimming removed 5 bases from V and 5 bases from J, with 21 bases in between. This CDR3 has 16 amino acids. Germline-derived CDR1 and CDR2 are LGHDT and YNNKEL (reference sequence). DNA of the CDR3: TGTGCCAGCAGCGCGCCCGCCTTTCGGGGGTCGGAGACCCAGTACTTC. It is translated as CASSAPAFRGSETQYF.

V and J are TRBV2 and TRBJ2-2; 8 bases map to TRBD2. Germline loops: CDR1 SNHLY, CDR2 FYNNEI. This CDR3 has 14 amino acids. Unmatched junction bases numbered 2, after V lost 4 bases and J lost 4 bases. The CDR3 bases are TGTGCCAGCAGTGTACTAGCGGTCACCGGGGAGCTGTTTTTT. Translating gives CASSVLAVTGELFF.

V usage is TRBV7-8 and J usage is TRBJ2-1; perhaps TRBD1 as D (6 bases). The V gene's germline CDR1 is SGHVS and CDR2 FQNEAQ. The V gene lost 5 bases and the J gene lost 12 bases, with 17 bases spanning the gap. The length of the CDR3 is 13 residues. CDR3 residues: CASSTRTVLSQFF. The CDR3 coding sequence is TGTGCCAGCAGCACCAGGACAGTTTTGTCGCAGTTCTTC.

This clone was seen more than once but under ten times. V usage is TRBV10-3 and J usage is TRBJ1-6, with 7 bases matching TRBD1. Germline loops: CDR1 ENHRY, CDR2 SYGVKD. The CDR3 runs 14 residues. V lost 6 bases and J lost 7; bases outside the gene matches: 6. CDR3 loop: CAIRPTGDNSPLHF. The CDR3 DNA sequence: TGTGCCATCAGGCCAACAGGGGACAATTCACCCCTCCACTTT.

This chain joins TRBV3-1 (or the pseudogene TRBV3-2) and TRBJ2-2; 9 bases match TRBD1. V trimming: 4 bases; J trimming: 0 bases; junction bases outside the gene matches: 6. CDR1 is LGHDT, CDR2 YNNKEL, per germline (reference sequence). This CDR3 comprises 17 residues. Written as DNA, the CDR3 is TGTGCCAGCAGCCCGGGACAGGGAATATCGAACACCGGGGAGCTGTTTTTT. Translated: CASSPGQGISNTGELFF.